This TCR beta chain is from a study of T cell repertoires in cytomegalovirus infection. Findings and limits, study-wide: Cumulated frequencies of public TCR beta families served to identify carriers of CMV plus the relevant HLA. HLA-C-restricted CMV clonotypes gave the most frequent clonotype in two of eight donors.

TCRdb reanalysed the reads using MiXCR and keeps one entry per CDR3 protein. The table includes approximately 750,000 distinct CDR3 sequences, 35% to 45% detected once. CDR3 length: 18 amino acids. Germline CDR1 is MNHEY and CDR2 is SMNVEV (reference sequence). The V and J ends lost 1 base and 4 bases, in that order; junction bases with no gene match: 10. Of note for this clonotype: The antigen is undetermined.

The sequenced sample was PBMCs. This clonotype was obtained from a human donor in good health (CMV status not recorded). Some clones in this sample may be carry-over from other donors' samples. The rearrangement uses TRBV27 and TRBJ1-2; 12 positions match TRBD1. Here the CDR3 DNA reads TGTGCCAGCAGTTTATTAGGGACAGGGGGCGCCCGGCCCTATGGCTACACCTTC. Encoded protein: CASSLLGTGGARPYGYTF.